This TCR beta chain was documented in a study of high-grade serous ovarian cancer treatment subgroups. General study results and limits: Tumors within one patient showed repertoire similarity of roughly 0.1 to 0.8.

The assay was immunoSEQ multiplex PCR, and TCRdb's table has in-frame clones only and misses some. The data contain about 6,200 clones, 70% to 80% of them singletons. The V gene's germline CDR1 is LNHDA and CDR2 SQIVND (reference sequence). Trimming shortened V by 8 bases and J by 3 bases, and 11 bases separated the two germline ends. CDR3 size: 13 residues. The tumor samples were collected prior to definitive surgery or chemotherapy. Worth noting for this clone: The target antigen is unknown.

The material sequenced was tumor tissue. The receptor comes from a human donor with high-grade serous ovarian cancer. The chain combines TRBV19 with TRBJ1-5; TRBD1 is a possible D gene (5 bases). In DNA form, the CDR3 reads TGTGCCAGTCAAGGGGAATACAATCAGCCCCAGCATTTT. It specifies CASQGEYNQPQHF.